This T cell receptor (beta chain) was sequenced for a study of cytomegalovirus exposure and HLA in healthy donors. Whole-study findings and limits: TCR beta V- and J-gene trimming was later associated with a missense DCLRE1C variant.

Primers: 60 Vbeta forward and 13 Jbeta reverse. Per the original data handling: Later, some 79 million unique TCR beta chains were counted in an analysis, and some 11 million of them were shared. Clones were sequenced by immunoSEQ multiplex PCR, and TCRdb holds only the in-frame ones, with some missing. For V, J and clone size, that table is used; D and trimming come from the DNA. The sample lists around 190,000 clones; 81% were seen once. Unmatched junction bases numbered 2, after V lost 1 base and J lost 8 bases. Germline V gene sequence: CDR1 GTSNPN, CDR2 SVGIG (reference sequence). The CDR3 length is 13 residues. As regards this clone: Its matching antigen is unknown.

This rearrangement joins TRBV30 to TRBJ2-1; 10 bases are shared with TRBD2. This sequence was found in a man between 18 and 35 years old in good health and CMV-seronegative. Material: PBMCs. CDR3 sequence reads: CAWSGLAGDEQFF. CDR3 nucleotides: TGTGCCTGGAGTGGGCTAGCGGGGGATGAGCAGTTCTTC. The variable domain in full, completed from reference TRBV30 and TRBJ2-1, reads SQTIHQWPATLVQPVGSPLSLECTVEGTSNPNLYWYRQAAGRGLQLLFYSVGIGQISSEVPQNLSASRPQDRQFILSSKKLLLSDSGFYLCAWSGLAGDEQFFGPGTRLTVL.